These 28 T cell receptor beta chains came from one sample sequenced in a study of shared clonotypes between healthy human individuals. The table came from immunoSEQ multiplex PCR; TCRdb's copy has only in-frame clones and leaves some out. The sample has millions of clones, just over 90% seen once. Material for sequencing was naive CD4+ T cells sorted from blood. Noted subset: CD45RA+ positively selected. The source is a man aged 18-30 years in good health.

On this clone: Within the sample, other DNA sequences also encode this same CDR3. V is TRBV7-2 and J is TRBJ2-1, with D possibly TRBD2 on 6 matching bases. The V gene lost 1 base and the J gene lost 3 bases, with 10 bases spanning the gap. CDR3 length equals 15 residues. The germline V gene encodes CDR1 SGHTA and CDR2 FQGNSA. The CDR3 DNA reads TGTGCCAGCAGCTTAGGGCTAGCGAGCTACAATGAGCAGTTCTTC. Its protein is CASSLGLASYNEQFF.

The table lists this clone with a few counts. This chain links TRBV5-1 with TRBJ1-5, with TRBD1 as a possible D gene (5 bases). Germline loops: CDR1 SGHRS, CDR2 YFSETQ. The germline V and J ends were trimmed by 4 bases and 1 base, with 12 bases remaining between them. CDR3 length: 15 amino acids. The CDR3 region has the DNA TGCGCCAGCAGCGAGCGTGGGGGAAGCAATCAGCCCCAGCATTTT. Translation: CASSERGGSNQPQHF.

This rearrangement joins TRBV6-5 to TRBJ2-1; D not resolved. Germline values: CDR1 MNHEY, CDR2 SVGAGI. The CDR3 contains 13 residues. With 6 bases removed from V and 4 bases from J, the gap between germline ends came to 10 bases. The CDR3 loop reads CASSRPTYNEQFF. The CDR3 DNA reads TGTGCCAGCAGCCGCCCGACGTACAATGAGCAGTTCTTC.

This sequence joins TRBV9 and TRBJ1-6; D remains ambiguous. The CDR3 consists of 18 residues. Germline values: CDR1 SGDLS, CDR2 YYNGEE. V lost 0 bases and J 7 bases, leaving 20 bases between the germline ends. CDR3 DNA sequence: TGTGCCAGCAGCGTAGCAGACGTCCCCGGGCCTTTCAATTCACCCCTCCACTTT. This codes for CASSVADVPGPFNSPLHF.

The chain combines TRBV28 with TRBJ2-7; 8 positions agree with TRBD2. V lost 5 bases, J lost 12 bases, and 9 bases stayed unmatched. Per germline, CDR1 MDHEN and CDR2 SYDVKM. The CDR3 has 12 residues. CDR3 bases: TGTGCCAGCAGTACCGCAACTAGCGGCTCGTACTTC. Translation gives CASSTATSGSYF. The variable domain in full, completed from reference TRBV28 and TRBJ2-7, reads DVKVTQSSRYLVKRTGEKVFLECVQDMDHENMFWYRQDPGLGLRLIYFSYDVKMKEKGDIPEGYSVSREKKERFSLILESASTNQTSMYLCASSTATSGSYFGPGTRLTVT.

The chain couples TRBV4-1 to TRBJ2-1, with D possibly being TRBD1 or TRBD2 (6 bases each). Germline V gene sequence: CDR1 MGHRA, CDR2 YSYEKL. The V gene lost 4 bases and the J gene lost 2 bases, with 18 bases spanning the gap. This CDR3 is 17 amino acids long. CDR3 amino acids: CASSRPGASAAYNEQFF. The CDR3 DNA follows: TGCGCCAGCAGCCGCCCGGGGGCTAGCGCGGCCTACAATGAGCAGTTCTTC.

The V gene is TRBV5-1, the J gene TRBJ2-7; the D is unclear. V dropped 4 bases and J dropped 4 bases, with 15 bases sitting between them. The CDR3 covers 14 residues. Germline lookup yields CDR1 SGHRS and CDR2 YFSETQ. The CDR3 spells CASSPLGSGYEQYF. In DNA, the CDR3 is TGCGCCAGCAGCCCGCTAGGGTCCGGATACGAGCAGTACTTC.

The rearrangement joins TRBV4-3 to TRBJ2-1; 7 positions match TRBD2. Germline lookup yields CDR1 LGHNA and CDR2 YSLEER. Trimming took 3 bases from V and 7 from J; bases not matched to a gene: 12. This CDR3 contains 16 residues. As DNA, the CDR3 is TGCGCCAGCAGCCACTCCGGGGGGAGAATCGGGAATGAGCAGTTCTTC. This codes for CASSHSGGRIGNEQFF.

Worth noting for this clone: This same CDR3 is encoded by further DNA sequences in the sample. This sequence joins TRBV30 and TRBJ1-6; D perhaps matches TRBD1 (6 bases). Trimming stripped 0 bases from V and 5 bases from J, with 11 bases between. Germline V gives CDR1 GTSNPN, CDR2 SVGIG (reference sequence). The CDR3 has 15 amino acids. The DNA of the CDR3 is TGTGCCTGGAGTGTGGGGGGGGCGAATAATTCACCCCTCCACTTT. The encoded protein is CAWSVGGANNSPLHF.

The chain links TRBV6-5 to TRBJ1-1, with D perhaps TRBD1 (6 bases). The CDR3 is made up of 13 amino acids. V lost 2 bases and J 5 bases, leaving 9 bases between the germline ends. Germline V gene sequence: CDR1 MNHEY, CDR2 SVGAGI. This CDR3 is CASSYGRGTEAFF. The CDR3 region has the DNA TGTGCCAGCAGTTACGGTAGGGGGACTGAAGCTTTCTTT.

The V call is TRBV19, the J call TRBJ1-2; tentative D call: TRBD1 (5 bases). Trimming removed 3 bases from V and 5 bases from J, with 10 bases in between. This CDR3 spans 13 amino acids. Germline V gene lookup returns CDR1 LNHDA and CDR2 SQIVND (reference sequence). The DNA for the CDR3 is TGTGCCAGTAGTATCGTCGACAGATATGGCTACACCTTC. It codes for CASSIVDRYGYTF. The variable domain in full, completed from reference TRBV19 and TRBJ1-2, reads DGGITQSPKYLFRKEGQNVTLSCEQNLNHDAMYWYRQDPGQGLRLIYYSQIVNDFQKGDIAEGYSVSREKKESFPLTVTSAQKNPTAFYLCASSIVDRYGYTFGSGTRLTVV.

Concerning this clone: Other nucleotide sequences from this sample produce the same CDR3. This rearrangement joins TRBV6-1 to TRBJ2-2; possible D gene TRBD1, 6 bases. Germline V gene lookup returns CDR1 MNHNS and CDR2 SASEGT. This CDR3 is built from 13 residues. The ends were cut back, 6 bases at V and 4 bases at J, with 9 bases in the middle. CDR3 sequence (DNA): TGTGCCAGCAGAGGACAGACCACCGGGGAGCTGTTTTTT. Translated: CASRGQTTGELFF.

Concerning this clone itself: One junction end does not reproduce the germline sequence, and a read error may be involved. The sample holds other DNA sequences that translate to the same CDR3. The gene calls are TRBV30 and TRBJ2-7; D possibly uses TRBD1 or TRBD2 (5 bases each). Germline CDR1 GTSNPN, CDR2 SVGIG (reference sequence). The CDR3 consists of 15 residues. CDR3 residues: CAWKTGTARNMEQYF. As DNA, the CDR3 is TGTGCCTGGAAAACGGGGACGGCCCGTAACATGGAGCAGTACTTT. The full variable domain, with the rest looked up from reference TRBV30 and TRBJ2-7, is SQTIHQWPATLVQPVGSPLSLECTVEGTSNPNLYWYRQAAGRGLQLLFYSVGIGQISSEVPQNLSASRPQDRQFILSSKKLLLSDSGFYLCAWKTGTARNMEQYFGPGTRLTVT.

The chain carries TRBV15 and TRBJ1-6; 10 positions match TRBD1. The CDR3 spans 16 residues. V lost 3 bases to trimming and J lost 10 bases; unmatched junction nucleotides: 9. The germline gives CDR1 LNHNV, CDR2 YYDKDF (reference sequence). CDR3 residues: CATSSGQGVIVSPLHF. The CDR3 DNA sequence: TGTGCCACCAGCAGTGGACAGGGGGTGATAGTCTCACCCCTCCACTTT.

Turning to this clone: The sample holds other DNA sequences that translate to the same CDR3. The chain carries TRBV5-1 and TRBJ1-1, with D tentatively TRBD1 (6 bases). Germline values: CDR1 SGHRS, CDR2 YFSETQ. This CDR3 comprises 15 residues. Trimming left V 0 bases short and J 0 bases short, with 9 bases between. The CDR3 sequence: CASSLVGQLNTEAFF. The CDR3 DNA is TGCGCCAGCAGCTTGGTCGGACAGTTGAACACTGAAGCTTTCTTT.

Notes on this clone: Other nucleotide sequences from this sample produce the same CDR3. The genes are TRBV4-1 and TRBJ1-6, with 7 bases that match TRBD1. Germline values: CDR1 MGHRA, CDR2 YSYEKL. There are 15 residues in the CDR3. V gave up 0 bases and J gave up 4 bases; unmatched junction bases: 0. The CDR3 spells CASSQETGYNSPLHF. In nucleotides, the CDR3 is TGCGCCAGCAGCCAAGAGACAGGGTATAATTCACCCCTCCACTTT.

This chain joins TRBV10-3 and TRBJ1-2; 7 nucleotides align to TRBD1. The germline V gene encodes CDR1 ENHRY and CDR2 SYGVKD. The junction had 4 bases not matched to a gene; V was cut back by 6 bases and J by 0 bases. This CDR3 spans 14 amino acids. CDR3 region: CAISPGTANYGYTF. The CDR3 DNA is TGTGCCATCAGCCCCGGGACAGCTAACTATGGCTACACCTTC.

This rearrangement joins TRBV27 to TRBJ2-1; TRBD2 agrees at 13 bases. The germline V gene encodes CDR1 MNHEY and CDR2 SMNVEV (reference sequence). Unmatched junction bases numbered 3, after V lost 3 bases and J lost 7 bases. This CDR3 comprises 15 residues. This CDR3 reads CASSLRLAGGNEQFF. The DNA of the CDR3 is TGTGCCAGCAGTTTGCGACTAGCGGGAGGTAATGAGCAGTTCTTC.

The chain has TRBV7-8 and TRBJ2-1; D may be TRBD1 (7 bases). The germline gives CDR1 SGHVS, CDR2 FQNEAQ. Trimming shortened V by 3 bases and J by 7 bases, and 19 bases separated the two germline ends. This CDR3 spans 16 amino acids. CDR3 sequence: CASSFNRGAGRNEQFF. Here the CDR3 DNA reads TGTGCCAGCAGCTTTAACAGGGGAGCGGGTAGGAATGAGCAGTTCTTC.

V usage is TRBV6-5 and J usage is TRBJ1-6; 8 bases align to TRBD1. This CDR3 has 15 residues. Losses at the gene ends were 0 bases for V and 14 bases for J; bases not matched to a gene: 9. The germline gives CDR1 MNHEY, CDR2 SVGAGI. The CDR3 DNA is TGTGCCAGCAGTTACTCAAGGCAGGGGGCGGCTGCCCTCCACTTT. This encodes CASSYSRQGAAALHF.

This chain links TRBV6-1 with TRBJ2-3; unclear D gene. The CDR3 runs 15 residues. CDR1 and CDR2 (germline): MNHNS, SASEGT. The V gene lost 2 bases and the J gene lost 2 bases, with 11 bases spanning the gap. The CDR3 DNA follows: TGTGCCAGCAGTGAATTGGGCAGCCTCACAGATACGCAGTATTTT. Translation gives CASSELGSLTDTQYF.

The CDR3 loop reads CASSKARDQPQHF. The CDR3, as DNA: TGTGCCAGTAGTAAGGCGCGGGATCAGCCCCAGCATTTT. The V gene is TRBV19, the J gene TRBJ1-5; D call uncertain. CDR1 is LNHDA, CDR2 SQIVND, per germline (reference sequence). This CDR3 has 13 amino acids. Trimming took off 4 bases at V and 5 bases at J, with 9 bases between the two ends.

This chain uses TRBV19 with TRBJ2-3; 7 bases map to TRBD2. Germline V gene lookup returns CDR1 LNHDA and CDR2 SQIVND (reference sequence). This CDR3 contains 15 residues. The junction had 5 bases not matched to a gene; V was cut back by 5 bases and J by 0 bases. The CDR3 reads CASSRGELSTDTQYF. CDR3 coding DNA: TGTGCCAGTAGTCGGGGGGAGCTTAGCACAGATACGCAGTATTTT.

For this clone: This specimen includes other DNA sequences encoding the same CDR3. CDR3 sequence (DNA): TGTGCCAGCAGCCGACAGGGGGAGACCCAGTACTTC. It is translated as CASSRQGETQYF. The chain recombines TRBV6-5 with TRBJ2-5, with 8 bases lining up with TRBD1. In germline, CDR1 is MNHEY, CDR2 SVGAGI. The CDR3 totals 12 residues. J lost 5 bases, V lost 6 bases, and 2 bases had no gene match.

The rearrangement links TRBV5-1 to TRBJ2-7; a possible D gene is TRBD1 (6 bases). This CDR3 has 12 residues. The germline V and J ends were trimmed by 5 bases and 5 bases, with 11 bases remaining between them. Germline CDR1 SGHRS, CDR2 YFSETQ. CDR3 sequence (DNA): TGCGCCAGCAGGAAGGGGGACCACGAGCAGTACTTC. This translates into CASRKGDHEQYF.

V is TRBV11-2 and J is TRBJ1-3; D unresolved. This CDR3 contains 15 residues. Trimming pared 5 bases from V and 4 bases from J, leaving 15 bases between. The V gene's germline CDR1 is SGHAT and CDR2 FQNNGV. DNA for the CDR3: TGTGCCAGCAGCCCACACCCGGGATCCGGAAACACCATATATTTT. It codes for CASSPHPGSGNTIYF.

The genes are TRBV11-3 and TRBJ2-1, with a tentative D call TRBD1 (6 bases). Trimming stripped 2 bases from V and 5 bases from J, with 10 bases between. Germline V lookup: CDR1 SGHNT, CDR2 YENEEA. This CDR3 has 14 amino acids. The CDR3 loop reads CASSLQGTNNEQFF. DNA of the CDR3: TGTGCCAGCAGCTTACAGGGGACAAACAATGAGCAGTTCTTC.

The V gene is TRBV9, the J gene TRBJ1-2; unclear D gene. V was trimmed by 4 bases and J by 8 bases, leaving 9 bases between them. Germline assignment: CDR1 SGDLS and CDR2 YYNGEE. The CDR3 is 11 amino acids. The CDR3 reads CASSNQVGYTF. CDR3 DNA sequence: TGTGCCAGCAGCAACCAAGTGGGCTACACCTTC.